A selection of T cell receptor beta chains follows, all from one sample in a study of CD8+ T cells in alopecia areata. The repertoire was sequenced with immunoSEQ multiplex PCR; TCRdb's copy has only in-frame clones and lacks some. Of roughly 220,000 clones in the sample, roughly two fifths were seen once. Material: CD4+ T cells sorted from blood, obtained at approximately week 30, from a patient treated with tofacitinib. The receptors originated from a human donor with alopecia areata. Each CDR3 is given with its conserved first and last residue. The order of the fields is V gene, J gene, CDR3 protein.

>TRBV19|TRBJ1-5
CASSMSRVGNQPQHF
>TRBV6-1|TRBJ1-1
CASSEQPCAFF
>TRBV30|TRBJ1-1
CACQRTEAFF
>TRBV6-1|TRBJ1-2
CASSFQGAQGYTF
>TRBV5-4|TRBJ2-7
CASSLDGDSYEQYF
>TRBV11-2|TRBJ2-1
CASSTTVTPYNEQFF
>TRBV30|TRBJ2-7
CAWSRRSGSYEQYF
>TRBV6-5|TRBJ2-7
CASSPGPDEQYF
>TRBV11-2|TRBJ1-2
CASSQIGVLYGYTF
>TRBV7-8|TRBJ2-2
CASSQTRGGLGGELFF
>TRBV29-1|TRBJ1-2
CSVEGTELYGYTF
>TRBV29-1|TRBJ1-1
CSVVQTGVRAEAFF
>TRBV5-1|TRBJ1-2
CASRTTTDYGYTF
>TRBV29-1|TRBJ1-1
CSVGGRARVEAFF
>TRBV10-3|TRBJ2-7
CAIKEQGGVHEQYF
>TRBV7-2|TRBJ2-5
CASSLYSGTQETQYF
>TRBV29-1|TRBJ1-2
CSVQGWPRYGYTF
>TRBV29-1|TRBJ1-2
CSVGQGTEGYTF
>TRBV11-2|TRBJ2-2
CASSFTAGVAGELFF
>TRBV29-1|TRBJ2-1
CSVEDSASGHYNEQFF
>TRBV7-9|TRBJ1-6
CASSYTLVRRAHNSPLHF
>TRBV6-6|TRBJ2-6
CASSSWTTGANVLTF
>TRBV9|TRBJ2-2
CASSGRGVSTGELFF
>TRBV30|TRBJ1-1
CAWSRGEREAFF
>TRBV4-1|TRBJ2-1
CASSQGLGAGGPYNEQFF
>TRBV6-1|TRBJ1-5
CASSLSGTNQPQHF
>TRBV5-1|TRBJ2-1
CASSLVAAGGSNEQFF
>TRBV4-1|TRBJ1-2
CASSQSGTDIHTF
>TRBV7-8|TRBJ2-7
CASSPGLAAIYEQYF
>TRBV7-9|TRBJ2-6
CASSHPIRGGAGANVLTF
>TRBV7-2|TRBJ2-1
CASSSPAGVDEQFF
>TRBV18|TRBJ2-3
CASSLRTSTDTQYF
>TRBV18|TRBJ2-5
CASSGQETQYF
>TRBV29-1|TRBJ1-2
CSDRDNYGYTF